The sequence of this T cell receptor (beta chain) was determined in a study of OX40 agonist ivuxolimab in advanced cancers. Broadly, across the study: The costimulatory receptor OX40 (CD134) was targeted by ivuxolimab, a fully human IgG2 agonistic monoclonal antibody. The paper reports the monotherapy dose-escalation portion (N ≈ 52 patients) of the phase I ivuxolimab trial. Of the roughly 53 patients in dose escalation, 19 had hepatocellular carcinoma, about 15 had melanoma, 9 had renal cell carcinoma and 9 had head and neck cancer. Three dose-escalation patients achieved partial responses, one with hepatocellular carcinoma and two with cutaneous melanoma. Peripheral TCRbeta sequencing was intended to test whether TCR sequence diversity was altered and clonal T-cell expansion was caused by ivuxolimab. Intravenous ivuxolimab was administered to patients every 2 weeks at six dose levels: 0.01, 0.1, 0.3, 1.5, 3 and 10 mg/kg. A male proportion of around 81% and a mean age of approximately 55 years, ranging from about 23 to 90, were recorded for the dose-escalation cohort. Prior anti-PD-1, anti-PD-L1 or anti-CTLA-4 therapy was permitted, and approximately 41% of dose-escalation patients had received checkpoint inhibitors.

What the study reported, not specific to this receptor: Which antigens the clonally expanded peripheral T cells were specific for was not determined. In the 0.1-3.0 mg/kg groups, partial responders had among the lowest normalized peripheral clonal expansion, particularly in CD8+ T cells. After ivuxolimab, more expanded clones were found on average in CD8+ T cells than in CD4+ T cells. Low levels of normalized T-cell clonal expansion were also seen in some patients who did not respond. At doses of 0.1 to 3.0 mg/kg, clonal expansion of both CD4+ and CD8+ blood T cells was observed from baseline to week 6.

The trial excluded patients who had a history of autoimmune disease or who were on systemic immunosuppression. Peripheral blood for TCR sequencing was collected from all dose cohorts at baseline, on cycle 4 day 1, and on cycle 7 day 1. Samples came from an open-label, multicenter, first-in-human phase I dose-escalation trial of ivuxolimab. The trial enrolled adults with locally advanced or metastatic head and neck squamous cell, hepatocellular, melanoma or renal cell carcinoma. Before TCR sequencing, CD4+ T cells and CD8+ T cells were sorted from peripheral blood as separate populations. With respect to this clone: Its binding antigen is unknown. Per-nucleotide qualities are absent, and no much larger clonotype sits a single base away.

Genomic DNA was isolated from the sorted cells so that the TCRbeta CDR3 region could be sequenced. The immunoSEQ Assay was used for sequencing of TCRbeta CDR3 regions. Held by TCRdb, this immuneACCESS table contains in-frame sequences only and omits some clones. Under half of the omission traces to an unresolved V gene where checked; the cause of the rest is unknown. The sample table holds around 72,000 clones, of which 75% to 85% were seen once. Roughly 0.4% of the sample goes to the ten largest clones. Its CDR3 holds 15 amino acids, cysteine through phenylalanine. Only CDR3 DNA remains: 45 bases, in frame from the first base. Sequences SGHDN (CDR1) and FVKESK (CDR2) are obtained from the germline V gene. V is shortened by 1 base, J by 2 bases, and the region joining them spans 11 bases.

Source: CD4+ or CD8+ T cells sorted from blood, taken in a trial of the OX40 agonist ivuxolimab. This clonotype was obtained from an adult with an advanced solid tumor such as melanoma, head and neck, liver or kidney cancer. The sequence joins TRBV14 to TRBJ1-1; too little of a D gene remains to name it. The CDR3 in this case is CASSQGGGVNTEAFF. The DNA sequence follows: TGTGCCAGCAGCCAAGGAGGTGGGGTTAACACTGAAGCTTTCTTT.